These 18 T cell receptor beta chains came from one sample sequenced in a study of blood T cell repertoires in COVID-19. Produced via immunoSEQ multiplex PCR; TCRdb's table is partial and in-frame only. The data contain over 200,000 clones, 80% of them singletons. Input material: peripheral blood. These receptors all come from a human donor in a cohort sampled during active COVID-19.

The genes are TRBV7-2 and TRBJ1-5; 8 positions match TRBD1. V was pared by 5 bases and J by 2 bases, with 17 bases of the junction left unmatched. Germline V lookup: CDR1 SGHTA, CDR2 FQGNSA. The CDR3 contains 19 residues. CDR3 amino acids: CASSARRGHRGYGNQPQHF. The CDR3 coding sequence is TGTGCCAGCAGCGCCCGAAGAGGACACAGGGGGTATGGCAATCAGCCCCAGCATTTT.

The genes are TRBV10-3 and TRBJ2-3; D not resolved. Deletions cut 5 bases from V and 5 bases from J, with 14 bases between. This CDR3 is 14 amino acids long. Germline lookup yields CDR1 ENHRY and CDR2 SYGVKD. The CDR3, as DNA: TGTGCCATCAGTCAGCGTCCGGCGCAAGATACGCAGTATTTT. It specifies CAISQRPAQDTQYF.

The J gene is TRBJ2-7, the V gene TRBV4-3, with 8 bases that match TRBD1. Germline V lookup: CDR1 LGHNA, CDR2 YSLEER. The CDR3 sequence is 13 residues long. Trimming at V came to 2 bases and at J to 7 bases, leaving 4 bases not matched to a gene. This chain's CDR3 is CASSQQGAGEQYF. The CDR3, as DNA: TGCGCCAGCAGCCAACAGGGGGCGGGAGAGCAGTACTTC.

The CDR3 coding sequence is TGTGCCAGTACGGGACAGTACGTTCAGCCCCAGCATTTT. This encodes CASTGQYVQPQHF. The rearrangement joins TRBV28 to TRBJ1-5; TRBD1 agrees at 7 bases. CDR1 is MDHEN and CDR2 is SYDVKM in the germline V gene. The CDR3 runs to 13 residues. J was trimmed by 6 bases and V by 9 bases; bases with no gene match: 8.

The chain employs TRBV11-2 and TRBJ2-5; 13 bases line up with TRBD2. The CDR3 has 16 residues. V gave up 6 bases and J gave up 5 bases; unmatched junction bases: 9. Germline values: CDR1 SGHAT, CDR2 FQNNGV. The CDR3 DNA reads TGTGCCAGCAGAAAACTAGCGGGAGGGCTGGGTGAGACCCAGTACTTC. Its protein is CASRKLAGGLGETQYF.

The CDR3 loop reads CARSCWTGGDYGYTF. DNA for the CDR3: TGTGCCAGAAGCTGCTGGACAGGGGGAGACTATGGCTACACCTTC. The chain is built from TRBV5-3 and TRBJ1-2; 10 bases are shared with TRBD1. TRBV5-3 qualifies as an ORF whose function is uncertain. The junction had 5 bases not matched to a gene; V was cut back by 3 bases and J by 3 bases. The CDR3 runs 15 residues.

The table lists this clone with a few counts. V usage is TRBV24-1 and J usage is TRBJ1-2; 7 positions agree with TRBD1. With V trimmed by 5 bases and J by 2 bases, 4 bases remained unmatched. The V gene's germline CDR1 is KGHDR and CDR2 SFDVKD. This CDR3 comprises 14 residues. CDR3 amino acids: CATSAAGQNYGYTF. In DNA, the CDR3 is TGTGCCACCAGTGCCGCGGGACAGAACTATGGCTACACCTTC.

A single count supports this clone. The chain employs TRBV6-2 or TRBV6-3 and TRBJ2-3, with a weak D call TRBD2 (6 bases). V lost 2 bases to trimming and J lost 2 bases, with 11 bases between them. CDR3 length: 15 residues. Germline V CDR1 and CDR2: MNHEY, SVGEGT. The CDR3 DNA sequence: TGTGCCAGCAGTTACCCAGCGGGCCTCACAGATACGCAGTATTTT. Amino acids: CASSYPAGLTDTQYF.

The CDR3 protein is CASRPTSGANTGELFF. The DNA of the CDR3 is TGTGCCAGCAGACCTACTAGCGGGGCGAACACCGGGGAGCTGTTTTTT. The genes are TRBV7-8 and TRBJ2-2; 10 positions match TRBD2. Germline V gene sequence: CDR1 SGHVS, CDR2 FQNEAQ. This CDR3 has 16 residues. Germline trimming cut 6 bases from V and 0 bases from J; bases unmatched to any gene: 4.

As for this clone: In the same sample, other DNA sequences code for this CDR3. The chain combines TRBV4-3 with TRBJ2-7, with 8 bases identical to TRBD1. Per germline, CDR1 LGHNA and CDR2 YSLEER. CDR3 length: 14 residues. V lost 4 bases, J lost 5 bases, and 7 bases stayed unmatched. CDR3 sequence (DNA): TGCGCCAGCAGCCCCCGGCAGGGGGCACACGAGCAGTACTTC. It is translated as CASSPRQGAHEQYF.

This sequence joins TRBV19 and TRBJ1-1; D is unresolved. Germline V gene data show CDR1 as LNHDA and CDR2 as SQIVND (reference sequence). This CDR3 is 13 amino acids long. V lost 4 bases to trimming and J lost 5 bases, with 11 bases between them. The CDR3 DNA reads TGTGCCAGTAGTAGATCGCGGGTTACTGAAGCTTTCTTT. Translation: CASSRSRVTEAFF.

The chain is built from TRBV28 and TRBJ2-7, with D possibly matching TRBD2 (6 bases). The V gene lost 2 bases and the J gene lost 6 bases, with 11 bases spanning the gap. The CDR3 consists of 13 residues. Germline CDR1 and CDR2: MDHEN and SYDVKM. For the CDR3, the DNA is TGTGCCAGCAGTTTAGGGGGGTTGGGCGAGCAGTACTTC. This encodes CASSLGGLGEQYF.

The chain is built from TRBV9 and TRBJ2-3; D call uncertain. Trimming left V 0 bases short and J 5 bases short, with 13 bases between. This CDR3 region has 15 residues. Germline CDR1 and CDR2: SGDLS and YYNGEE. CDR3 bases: TGTGCCAGCAGCGTAGATGGTATACGAGGAGATACGCAGTATTTT. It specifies CASSVDGIRGDTQYF.

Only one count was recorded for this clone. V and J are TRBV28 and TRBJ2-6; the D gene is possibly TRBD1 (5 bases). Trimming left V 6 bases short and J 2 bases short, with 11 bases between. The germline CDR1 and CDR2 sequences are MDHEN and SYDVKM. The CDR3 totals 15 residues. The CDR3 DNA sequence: TGTGCCAGCAGGTCCCAAGGGGCTGGGGCCAACGTCCTGACTTTC. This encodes CASRSQGAGANVLTF. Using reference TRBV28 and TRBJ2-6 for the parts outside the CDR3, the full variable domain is DVKVTQSSRYLVKRTGEKVFLECVQDMDHENMFWYRQDPGLGLRLIYFSYDVKMKEKGDIPEGYSVSREKKERFSLILESASTNQTSMYLCASRSQGAGANVLTFGAGSRLTVL.

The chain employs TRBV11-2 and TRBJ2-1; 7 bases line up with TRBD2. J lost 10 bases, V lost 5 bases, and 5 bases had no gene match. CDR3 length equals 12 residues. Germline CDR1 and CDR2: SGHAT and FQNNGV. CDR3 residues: CASSRDYQEQFF. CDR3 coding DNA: TGTGCCAGCAGCCGGGACTATCAAGAGCAGTTCTTC.

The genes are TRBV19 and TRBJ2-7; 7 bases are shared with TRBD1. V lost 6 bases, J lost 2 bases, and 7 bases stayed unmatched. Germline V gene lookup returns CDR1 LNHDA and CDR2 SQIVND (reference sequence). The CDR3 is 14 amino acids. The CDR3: CASRGQPSTYEQYF. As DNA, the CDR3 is TGTGCCAGTAGGGGACAGCCATCAACCTACGAGCAGTACTTC.

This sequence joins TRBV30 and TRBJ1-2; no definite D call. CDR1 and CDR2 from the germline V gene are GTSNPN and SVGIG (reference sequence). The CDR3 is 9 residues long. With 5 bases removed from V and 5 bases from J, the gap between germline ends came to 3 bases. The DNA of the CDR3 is TGTGCCTGGCCTTATGGCTACACCTTC. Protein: CAWPYGYTF.

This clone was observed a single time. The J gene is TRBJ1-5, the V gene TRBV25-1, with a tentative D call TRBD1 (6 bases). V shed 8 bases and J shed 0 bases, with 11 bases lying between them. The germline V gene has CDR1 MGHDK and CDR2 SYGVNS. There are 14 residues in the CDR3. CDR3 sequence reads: CASAGTLSNQPQHF. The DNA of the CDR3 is TGTGCCAGCGCCGGGACACTTAGCAATCAGCCCCAGCATTTT.